Shown below are 11 T cell receptor beta chains from a single sample sequenced in a study of cytomegalovirus exposure and HLA in healthy donors. This PCR relied on a set of 60 Vbeta primers and 13 Jbeta primers. The repertoire was sequenced with immunoSEQ multiplex PCR; TCRdb's copy has only in-frame clones and lacks some. The top ten hold 5% to 8% of the sample, which has roughly 120,000 clones, approximately 79% seen once. The source material was PBMCs. The receptors originated from a man aged 25-45 years in good health and CMV-seropositive.

The genes are TRBV2 and TRBJ1-4; no clear D gene. Trimming took 3 bases from V and 7 from J, leaving 9 bases between them. The CDR3 contains 13 residues. The germline V gene has CDR1 SNHLY and CDR2 FYNNEI. The CDR3 region is CASSETESEKLFF. The CDR3 DNA is TGTGCCAGCAGTGAGACGGAGAGTGAAAAACTGTTTTTT.

The sample holds one count of this clone. The chain uses TRBV6-5 and TRBJ1-2; TRBD1 agrees at 9 bases. Germline CDR1 MNHEY, CDR2 SVGAGI. The CDR3 is 16 residues long. After removal of 4 bases from V and 8 bases from J, the junction contained 14 bases not matched to a gene. The CDR3 coding sequence is TGTGCCAGCAGTTGGGATTATACAGGGGGCAACGGAGGCTACACCTTC. Encoded protein: CASSWDYTGGNGGYTF.

The chain employs TRBV27 and TRBJ1-1; D is perhaps TRBD1 (6 bases). Germline V gene data show CDR1 as MNHEY and CDR2 as SMNVEV (reference sequence). Between the trimmed V and J ends, which lost 2 bases and 2 bases, there was a span of 12 bases. This CDR3 comprises 15 residues. CDR3 in DNA: TGTGCCAGCAGTTTAATTGCAGGGGCCAACACTGAAGCTTTCTTT. The encoded protein is CASSLIAGANTEAFF.

The chain carries TRBV27 and TRBJ2-7, with D perhaps matching TRBD2 (6 bases). Trimming left V 6 bases short and J 7 bases short, with 22 bases between. The germline V gene encodes CDR1 MNHEY and CDR2 SMNVEV (reference sequence). This CDR3 is built from 15 residues. CDR3 residues: CASRPFGQMAGEQYF. The CDR3 region has the DNA TGTGCCAGCAGACCCTTCGGGCAAATGGCGGGGGAGCAGTACTTC.

This clone was seen a handful of times. The chain uses TRBV6-6 and TRBJ2-7; the match to TRBD1 covers 12 bases. V shed 6 bases and J 9 bases; nucleotides not matched to a gene: 9. This CDR3 spans 14 amino acids. The germline V gene encodes CDR1 MNHNY and CDR2 SVGAGI (reference sequence). The CDR3 loop is CASRKGQGAFWQYF. Here the CDR3 DNA reads TGTGCCAGCAGAAAGGGACAGGGGGCTTTCTGGCAGTACTTC.

This clone was seen a few times. The sample contains more than one DNA sequence encoding this CDR3. The rearrangement uses TRBV5-4 and TRBJ2-1; 8 bases agree with TRBD1. This CDR3 region has 15 residues. V trimming: 4 bases; J trimming: 0 bases; junction bases outside the gene matches: 3. In germline, CDR1 is SGHNT, CDR2 YYREEE (reference sequence). The CDR3 spells CASSPGQGSYNEQFF. The CDR3, as DNA: TGTGCCAGCAGCCCCGGACAGGGCTCCTACAATGAGCAGTTCTTC.

The V and J genes are TRBV18 and TRBJ2-4; 9 nucleotides line up with TRBD1. V lost 0 bases and J lost 7; bases outside the gene matches: 7. The CDR3 loop spans 16 amino acids. CDR1 KGHSH and CDR2 LQKENI come from the germline V gene. CDR3 sequence (DNA): TGTGCCAGCTCACCACCATCTTTGGGGACAGGGAACATTCAGTACTTC. It is translated as CASSPPSLGTGNIQYF. The whole variable domain, remainder taken from reference TRBV18 and TRBJ2-4, is NAGVMQNPRHLVRRRGQEARLRCSPMKGHSHVYWYRQLPEEGLKFMVYLQKENIIDESGMPKERFSAEFPKEGPSILRIQQVVRGDSAAYFCASSPPSLGTGNIQYFGAGTRLSVL.

Comment on this clone: Other DNA sequences in the sample encode the same CDR3. This chain links TRBV5-5 with TRBJ2-7; D is uncertain. Per germline, CDR1 SGHKS and CDR2 YYEKEE (reference sequence). The CDR3 covers 12 residues. Trimming pared 1 base from V and 2 bases from J, leaving 4 bases between. The CDR3 DNA follows: TGTGCCAGCAGCTTGCTAACCTACGAGCAGTACTTC. It codes for CASSLLTYEQYF. Full variable domain (rest looked up from reference TRBV5-5 and TRBJ2-7): DAGVTQSPTHLIKTRGQQVTLRCSPISGHKSVSWYQQVLGQGPQFIFQYYEKEERGRGNFPDRFSARQFPNYSSELNVNALLLGDSALYLCASSLLTYEQYFGPGTRLTVT.

This rearrangement joins TRBV13 to TRBJ1-5, with D perhaps matching TRBD1 (6 bases). This CDR3 is 15 amino acids long. The V and J ends lost 4 bases and 3 bases respectively, with 13 bases between them. Germline V gives CDR1 PRHDT, CDR2 FYEKMQ (reference sequence). CDR3 protein: CASSSGGRFNQPQHF. CDR3 sequence (DNA): TGTGCCAGCAGCTCCGGGGGGCGCTTCAATCAGCCCCAGCATTTT.

This rearrangement joins TRBV4-1 to TRBJ2-5; D gene ambiguous. Trimming left V 0 bases short and J 0 bases short, with 11 bases between. Germline V gene data show CDR1 as MGHRA and CDR2 as YSYEKL. The CDR3 consists of 16 residues. The CDR3 DNA sequence: TGCGCCAGCAGCCAAGATCCCCCCTCGTACCAAGAGACCCAGTACTTC. Encoded protein: CASSQDPPSYQETQYF.

The gene calls are TRBV30 and TRBJ1-2; TRBD1 might be the D (6 bases). Germline V gene sequence: CDR1 GTSNPN, CDR2 SVGIG (reference sequence). This CDR3 region has 15 residues. V dropped 4 bases and J dropped 4 bases, with 19 bases sitting between them. Here the CDR3 reads CAWKSGANSGYGYTF. The CDR3 DNA is TGTGCCTGGAAATCAGGGGCCAACTCTGGCTATGGCTACACCTTC. The full variable domain, in which reference TRBV30 and TRBJ1-2 provide the parts outside the CDR3, is SQTIHQWPATLVQPVGSPLSLECTVEGTSNPNLYWYRQAAGRGLQLLFYSVGIGQISSEVPQNLSASRPQDRQFILSSKKLLLSDSGFYLCAWKSGANSGYGYTFGSGTRLTVV.